The 10 T cell receptor beta chains below come from one sample, sequenced in a study of preoperative IRX-2 immunotherapy in early breast cancer. Method: immunoSEQ multiplex PCR; TCRdb's copy keeps in-frame clones and lacks some. This sample has 40,000 or so clones; approximately 94% occur once, and the top ten carry roughly 1.5%. Treatment denoted: preoperative locoregional IRX-2 cytokine immunotherapy. The source was tumor tissue, collected after IRX-2 immunotherapy. The receptors come from a human donor with breast cancer.

This chain connects TRBV6-1 to TRBJ1-6; no definite D call. The CDR3 runs to 14 residues. V was trimmed by 5 bases and J by 4 bases, leaving 9 bases between them. The germline V gene has CDR1 MNHNS and CDR2 SASEGT. CDR3 nucleotide sequence: TGTGCCAGCAGTAGTCAGAATTATAATTCACCCCTCCACTTT. This encodes CASSSQNYNSPLHF.

The V gene is TRBV6-6, the J gene TRBJ1-1; D is uncertain. V gave up 6 bases and J gave up 4 bases, with 12 bases separating them. Germline loops: CDR1 MNHNY, CDR2 SVGAGI (reference sequence). The CDR3 contains 13 residues. The CDR3 coding sequence is TGTGCCAGCAGCCCGCGACCGGGCACTGAAGCTTTCTTT. Its protein product is CASSPRPGTEAFF.

The chain combines TRBV7-2 with TRBJ1-4, with D perhaps TRBD1 (5 bases). Per germline, CDR1 SGHTA and CDR2 FQGNSA. V was shortened by 3 bases and J by 5 bases, with 10 bases between the two germline ends. The CDR3 runs to 14 residues. The CDR3, as DNA: TGTGCCAGCAGCTTCCAGGGCCGGAATGAAAAACTGTTTTTT. It is translated as CASSFQGRNEKLFF.

This CDR3 is CASSSLAPPGNEQFF. CDR3 nucleotides: TGCGCCAGCAGCTCACTAGCACCACCTGGCAATGAGCAGTTCTTC. V and J are TRBV5-1 and TRBJ2-1; a weak D match, TRBD2 (6 bases). Germline V gene lookup returns CDR1 SGHRS and CDR2 YFSETQ. The CDR3 length is 15 residues. Deletions cut 3 bases from V and 6 bases from J, with 16 bases between.

The V and J genes are TRBV27 and TRBJ1-2, with 7 bases matching TRBD1. Germline assignment: CDR1 MNHEY and CDR2 SMNVEV (reference sequence). This CDR3 is 16 amino acids long. The V gene end was trimmed by 0 bases and the J gene end by 8 bases; junction bases not matched to a gene: 12. The CDR3 bases are TGTGCCAGCAGTTTATCGGGGGACACAGGGGTGAGAGGCTACACCTTC. This gives the protein CASSLSGDTGVRGYTF.

The CDR3 nucleotides are TGTGCCAGCAGCTCGGGCCCGGGCTACGAGCAGTACTTC. The encoded protein is CASSSGPGYEQYF. This rearrangement joins TRBV7-9 to TRBJ2-7; D is unclear. Trimming removed 4 bases from V and 3 bases from J, with 10 bases in between. The CDR3 length is 13 residues. Germline CDR1 is SEHNR and CDR2 is FQNEAQ (reference sequence).

The chain's CDR3 is CASIWTAGYSNQPQHF. CDR3 sequence (DNA): TGTGCCAGTATATGGACGGCCGGTTATAGCAATCAGCCCCAGCATTTT. The chain has TRBV27 and TRBJ1-5; D is unclear. The CDR3 length is 16 residues. The germline gives CDR1 MNHEY, CDR2 SMNVEV (reference sequence). Between the trimmed V and J ends, which lost 9 bases and 0 bases, there was a span of 18 bases.

As to this clone: At one end the junction does not follow the germline gene, possibly because of a read error. This chain connects TRBV28 to TRBJ2-1; D is unclear. Germline V CDR1 and CDR2: MDHEN, SYDVKM. This CDR3 region has 11 residues. This CDR3 reads CASSPYIEQFF. The CDR3 DNA reads TGTGCCAGCAGTCCATACATTGAGCAGTTCTTC. The variable domain in full, with the rest retrieved from reference TRBV28 and TRBJ2-1, is DVKVTQSSRYLVKRTGEKVFLECVQDMDHENMFWYRQDPGLGLRLIYFSYDVKMKEKGDIPEGYSVSREKKERFSLILESASTNQTSMYLCASSPYIEQFFGPGTRLTVL.

V is TRBV25-1 and J is TRBJ2-7; D gene uncertain. The ends were cut back, 4 bases at V and 2 bases at J, with 12 bases in the middle. The germline V gene has CDR1 MGHDK and CDR2 SYGVNS. This CDR3 spans 14 amino acids. The CDR3 region is CASSVQGTAYEQYF. CDR3 DNA sequence: TGTGCCAGCAGTGTCCAAGGCACCGCCTACGAGCAGTACTTC.

V and J are TRBV28 and TRBJ2-2; D gene uncertain. Germline lookup yields CDR1 MDHEN and CDR2 SYDVKM. This CDR3 is 13 amino acids long. Trimming pared 8 bases from V and 3 bases from J, leaving 10 bases between. CDR3 sequence reads: CASLPWHTGELFF. CDR3 DNA: TGTGCCAGCCTCCCTTGGCACACCGGGGAGCTGTTTTTT. Filled out from reference TRBV28 and TRBJ2-2, the complete variable domain reads DVKVTQSSRYLVKRTGEKVFLECVQDMDHENMFWYRQDPGLGLRLIYFSYDVKMKEKGDIPEGYSVSREKKERFSLILESASTNQTSMYLCASLPWHTGELFFGEGSRLTVL.